Reported below is one TCR beta chain. Its antigen remains unidentified. Germline V gene data show CDR1 as SGHVS and CDR2 as FNYEAQ. CDR3 size: 14 residues. V gave up 1 base and J gave up 0 bases, with 7 bases separating them. Sequencing was performed with immunoSEQ multiplex PCR; in TCRdb, only in-frame clones are kept and a portion is missing. Counted here are 80,000 or so clones, around nine tenths occurring once; the ten biggest clones make up roughly 0.33%. The source of the sample is a study of OX40 agonist ivuxolimab in advanced cancers. Autoimmune disease history or systemic immunosuppression led to patients being barred. Regarding the study as a whole: At 0.1 to 3.0 mg/kg and by week 6, clonal expansion occurred in CD4+ and CD8+ blood T cells. Those patients achieving a partial response at 0.1-3.0 mg/kg showed among the lowest clonal expansion. A proportion of nonresponders additionally exhibited low normalized T-cell clonal expansion.

The source material was CD4+ or CD8+ T cells sorted from blood, sampled in a trial of the OX40 agonist ivuxolimab. This receptor was obtained from an adult with an advanced solid tumor such as melanoma, head and neck, liver or kidney cancer. V is TRBV7-6 and J is TRBJ2-7; D is undetermined. This CDR3 reads CASSLGTNSYEQYF. The CDR3 DNA reads as TGTGCCAGCAGCTTAGGCACCAACTCCTACGAGCAGTACTTC.